This record covers a single T cell receptor beta chain. This CDR3 has 14 residues. V dropped 3 bases and J dropped 7; count of bases not matched to a gene: 5. Germline CDR1 DFQATT, CDR2 SNEGSKA (reference sequence). TCRdb called clones again from the PCR reads with MiXCR. In the table there are some 16,000 clones, about 30% of which are singletons. Every patient was untreated before thyroid surgery. This record comes from a study of metastatic and nonmetastatic thyroid tumors. Sequenced: tumor tissue. This chain connects TRBV20-1 to TRBJ2-1; 11 bases line up with TRBD2. The clonotype comes from a male donor with papillary thyroid cancer or a benign thyroid nodule (not recorded which). Some clones in this sample may be carry-over from other donors' samples. The CDR3 nucleotides read TGCAGTGCTAGGGGGACTAGCGGTTTAAATGAGCAGTTCTTC. Translation: CSARGTSGLNEQFF.